The 5 T cell receptor beta chains in this list originate from one sample, sequenced in a study of blood T cell repertoires in COVID-19. Repertoires were generated with immunoSEQ multiplex PCR, while TCRdb's copy carries only in-frame clones and drops some. The sample has about 180,000 clones, approximately 85% seen once. The sample consisted of peripheral blood. These receptors were obtained from a human donor with active or convalescent COVID-19. The donor label of this sample is uncertain.

The J gene is TRBJ2-3, the V gene TRBV13; 10 bases fit TRBD2. The germline gives CDR1 PRHDT, CDR2 FYEKMQ (reference sequence). This CDR3 has 17 amino acids. V dropped 5 bases and J dropped 5; count of bases not matched to a gene: 13. CDR3: CASSPRGSSGSRDTQYF. The CDR3 coding sequence is TGTGCCAGCAGCCCCCGGGGGTCTAGCGGGAGTAGAGATACGCAGTATTTT.

This clone occurred once. This chain connects TRBV18 to TRBJ2-5, with TRBD2 matching 9 bases. Per germline, CDR1 KGHSH and CDR2 LQKENI. The CDR3 has 17 amino acids. The junction had 12 bases not matched to a gene; V was cut back by 3 bases and J by 4 bases. Here the CDR3 reads CASSPPGKAGGGETQYF. CDR3 sequence (DNA): TGTGCCAGCTCACCGCCGGGAAAGGCGGGAGGGGGAGAGACCCAGTACTTC.

The chain recombines TRBV2 with TRBJ1-1, with TRBD1 identical over 10 bases. The trim removed 7 bases at V and 4 bases at J, leaving 6 bases unmatched. Per the germline V gene, CDR1 is SNHLY and CDR2 is FYNNEI. The CDR3 runs to 14 residues. CDR3 residues: CASMRTGGATEAFF. As DNA, the CDR3 is TGTGCCAGCATGCGGACAGGGGGGGCCACTGAAGCTTTCTTT. Using reference TRBV2 and TRBJ1-1 for the parts outside the CDR3, the full variable domain is EPEVTQTPSHQVTQMGQEVILRCVPISNHLYFYWYRQILGQKVEFLVSFYNNEISEKSEIFDDQFSVERPDGSNFTLKIRSTKLEDSAMYFCASMRTGGATEAFFGQGTRLTVV.

The V call is TRBV6-5, the J call TRBJ2-1, with 14 bases identical to TRBD2. This CDR3 is 15 amino acids long. The germline V gene encodes CDR1 MNHEY and CDR2 SVGAGI. Trimming cost V 4 bases and J 9 bases; bases outside gene matches: 5. CDR3 region: CASSWTGTSGGEQFF. CDR3 nucleotide sequence: TGTGCCAGCAGTTGGACCGGGACTAGCGGGGGTGAGCAGTTCTTC.

V is TRBV7-2 and J is TRBJ1-2; TRBD1 agrees at 7 bases. Trimming cost V 0 bases and J 7 bases; bases outside gene matches: 14. The CDR3 has 17 amino acids. Germline V gene sequence: CDR1 SGHTA, CDR2 FQGNSA. The CDR3 loop reads CASSLAGRGSGVIGYTF. CDR3 bases: TGTGCCAGCAGCTTAGCGGGCAGGGGGTCTGGGGTGATTGGCTACACCTTC.